The 7 T cell receptor beta chains below come from one sample, sequenced in a study of monozygotic twins with inflammatory bowel disease. After re-calling the 5' RACE reads, TCRdb lists one entry per CDR3 protein, DNA absent. The sample is made up of roughly 300,000 distinct CDR3 sequences, and the top ten hold roughly 5.8% of it. Sequenced: blood. The receptors come from a human donor with ulcerative colitis or Crohn's disease, or a healthy co-twin of an affected twin (not recorded which).

This rearrangement joins TRBV7-9 to TRBJ1-2; absent DNA, TCRdb's TRBD1 call cannot be checked. The germline V gene has CDR1 SEHNR and CDR2 FQNEAQ (reference sequence). The CDR3 length is 15 residues. This CDR3 reads CASSLRQEAMYGYTF.

J is TRBJ2-1 and V is TRBV15. CDR3 length equals 12 residues. Germline V gene sequence: CDR1 LNHNV, CDR2 YYDKDF (reference sequence). This CDR3 reads CATSRDSYLGFF.

CDR3 region: CASSYGRAQETQYF. The genes are TRBV6-5 and TRBJ2-5; as DNA is missing, the TRBD2 call by TCRdb cannot be tested. Germline CDR1 is MNHEY and CDR2 is SVGAGI. The CDR3 is 14 amino acids.

The gene calls are TRBV12-3 or TRBV12-4 and TRBJ2-7; TCRdb lists TRBD1, though no DNA is available to test this call. The CDR3 contains 14 residues. The CDR3 here is CASSRDRGAYEQYF.

The chain employs TRBV6-5 and TRBJ1-5. Germline V gene lookup returns CDR1 MNHEY and CDR2 SVGAGI. This CDR3 is 13 amino acids long. CDR3 sequence: CASSSLRNQPQHF.

V usage is TRBV20-1 and J usage is TRBJ1-1; TCRdb lists TRBD1, though no DNA is available to test this call. The CDR3 sequence is 15 residues long. The germline gives CDR1 DFQATT, CDR2 SNEGSKA (reference sequence). CDR3 region: CSARDGAKVNTEAFF.

The gene calls are TRBV10-2 and TRBJ2-7; TCRdb lists TRBD1, though no DNA is available to test this call. CDR3 length: 14 residues. Germline CDR1 and CDR2: WSHSY and SAAADI. The CDR3 is CASKGTGILYEQYF.